This T cell receptor (beta chain) was observed in a study of stem cell transplantation in POMP-related autoinflammatory disease. This clone appeared once. The germline gives CDR1 SGHRS, CDR2 YFSETQ. Trimming removed 4 bases at V and 9 bases at J, with 14 bases between. The CDR3 runs to 13 residues. Repertoires were generated with immunoSEQ multiplex PCR, while TCRdb's copy carries only in-frame clones and drops some. The profile shows some 30,000 clones, just over 85% of them singletons. The input for sequencing was CD4+ T cells from PBMCs, taken before stem cell transplantation. The TCR comes from a human donor with POMP-related autoinflammation and immune dysregulation (PRAID). The rearrangement joins TRBV5-1 to TRBJ2-1; D is uncertain. The CDR3 sequence is CASSGQVGGEQFF. CDR3 DNA sequence: TGCGCCAGCAGCGGCCAGGTGGGCGGTGAGCAGTTCTTC.